This TCR beta chain was recorded in a study of cytomegalovirus exposure and HLA in healthy donors. V was pared by 0 bases and J by 3 bases, with 12 bases between. This CDR3 has 15 residues. Per the germline V gene, CDR1 is SGHRS and CDR2 is YFSETQ. Notes on the study in general: Cytomegalovirus association was assigned to about 150 TCR beta chains.

Concerning this clone: Antigen: not known.

Assay used: immunoSEQ multiplex PCR; TCRdb lists only in-frame clones, some missing. The sample records more than 65,000 clones, about 92% being singletons. Sequencing was carried out using PBMCs. The source is a young man in good health and CMV-seronegative. This sequence joins TRBV5-1 and TRBJ1-2; D is unclear. CDR3 sequence (DNA): TGCGCCAGCAGCTTGGAGCCTATCTACGACTATGGCTACACCTTC. Protein: CASSLEPIYDYGYTF. Full variable domain (outside the CDR3, taken from reference TRBV5-1 and TRBJ1-2): KAGVTQTPRYLIKTRGQQVTLSCSPISGHRSVSWYQQTPGQGLQFLFEYFSETQRNKGNFPGRFSGRQFSNSRSEMNVSTLELGDSALYLCASSLEPIYDYGYTFGSGTRLTVV.